This record concerns one TCR beta chain sequence. Its antigen is unidentified. Cultured CD4+ T-cell DNA underwent Oncomine TCR Beta short-read sequencing. TCRdb processed the PCR reads anew with MiXCR; each CDR3 protein has one entry. The table includes about 21,000 distinct CDR3 sequences, less than 60% detected once. This entry comes from a study of vaccination and CD4 T cells after COVID-19. Study-wide context: Controls used CEFX viral epitopes (positive), HIV-1 Nef peptides (negative), or no peptide.

The treatment denotes: approximately nine-day PBMC culture with coronavirus spike peptide pools or control peptides (ViraFEST assay). In the ViraFEST assay, peptide-pool expansion preceded TCR sequencing of expanded clonotypes. Positive tests by PCR, dated March to December 2020, predated US Alpha, Beta and Delta variants. Germline V gene sequence: CDR1 LGHNA, CDR2 YSLEER. The CDR3 runs to 17 residues. J was trimmed by 5 bases and V by 0 bases; bases with no gene match: 10. The chain is built from TRBV4-3 and TRBJ2-3, with 8 bases matching TRBD1. Sequenced material: CD4+ T cells from blood, cultured in vitro, taken after SARS-CoV-2 vaccination. The sequence derives from a human donor who had recovered from COVID-19. The CDR3 coding sequence is TGCGCCAGCAGCCAAGATGTGCAGGGGGCGAGGTTAGATACGCAGTATTTT. It specifies CASSQDVQGARLDTQYF.